Sequencing of this TCR beta chain was carried out in a study of T cells in Graves' hyperthyroidism and ophthalmopathy. The TCR beta CDR3 regions underwent amplification using RNA transcripts as the source. The TCR CDR3 first-round RT-PCR relied on the HTBI primer set. TCRdb reanalysed the multiplex PCR reads using MiXCR and keeps one entry per CDR3 protein. This table has roughly 200,000 distinct CDR3 sequences, around 18% appearing once. Used for diagnoses were clinical symptoms, serum thyroxine and TRAb, thyroid ultrasound and orbital computed tomography. This clonotype was recorded many times. The length of the CDR3 is 16 residues. Germline V gene lookup returns CDR1 SNHLY and CDR2 FYNNEI. V trimming: 6 bases; J trimming: 3 bases; junction bases outside the gene matches: 11.

The chain carries TRBV2 and TRBJ1-2; 9 bases map to TRBD1. What was sequenced was blood. The TCR was taken from a man aged 35-49 years with Graves' hyperthyroidism. The CDR3 DNA follows: TGTGCCAGCAGAGGTGAACAGGGGGCTATCGACTATGGCTACACCTTC. It codes for CASRGEQGAIDYGYTF. The full variable domain, with the rest looked up from reference TRBV2 and TRBJ1-2, is EPEVTQTPSHQVTQMGQEVILRCVPISNHLYFYWYRQILGQKVEFLVSFYNNEISEKSEIFDDQFSVERPDGSNFTLKIRSTKLEDSAMYFCASRGEQGAIDYGYTFGSGTRLTVV.